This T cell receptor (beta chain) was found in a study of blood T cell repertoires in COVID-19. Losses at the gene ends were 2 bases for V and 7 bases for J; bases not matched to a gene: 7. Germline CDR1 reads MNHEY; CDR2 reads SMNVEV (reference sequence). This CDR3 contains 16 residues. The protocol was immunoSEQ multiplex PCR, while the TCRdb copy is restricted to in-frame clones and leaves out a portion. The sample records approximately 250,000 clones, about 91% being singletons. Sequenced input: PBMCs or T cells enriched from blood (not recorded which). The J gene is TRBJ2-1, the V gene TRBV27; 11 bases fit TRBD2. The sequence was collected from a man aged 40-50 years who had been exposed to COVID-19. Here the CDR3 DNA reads TGTGCCAGCAGTTTAACTCTAGCGGGAGGCGGGAATGAGCAGTTCTTC. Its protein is CASSLTLAGGGNEQFF.